Sequencing of this T cell receptor (beta chain) was carried out in a study of blood T cell repertoires in COVID-19. Study details: Acute-phase and convalescent COVID-19 samples originated in the United States, Italy and Spain. PBMCs, B-cell-depleted T cells, or T cells provided the cDNA or gDNA that made up the material.

Those who participated ranged in age from about 18 to 89 years and resided in about 24 US areas. In assigning cohorts, the study relied on participant-reported clinical history. The table came from immunoSEQ multiplex PCR; TCRdb's copy has only in-frame clones and leaves some out. The sample has over 200,000 clones; approximately 80% are singletons. This CDR3 region has 13 residues. Between the trimmed V and J ends, which lost 1 base and 3 bases, there was a span of 7 bases. The V gene's germline CDR1 is SGHNT and CDR2 YYREEE (reference sequence). V gene TRBV5-4 combines with J gene TRBJ1-1, with a weak D call TRBD1 (5 bases). This TCR was recovered from a man aged 55 to 70 who had recovered from COVID-19. Sequenced: PBMCs or T cells enriched from blood (not recorded which). For the CDR3, the DNA is TGTGCCAGCAGCTTGTGGGGGGACACTGAAGCTTTCTTT. Translation: CASSLWGDTEAFF.